The 26 T cell receptor beta chains listed next were all sequenced from one sample in a study of T cell changes during pregnancy in multiple sclerosis. Only in-frame clones appear in the TCRdb table, and some are missing; sequencing was by immunoSEQ multiplex PCR. The table shows some 100,000 clones, with 90% to 95% occurring only once. The sequencing here drew on peripheral blood, taken before pregnancy. These receptors originate from a female donor with multiple sclerosis, enrolled in a pregnancy study.

The chain employs TRBV10-2 and TRBJ2-7, with 7 bases that match TRBD2. Looked up from germline, CDR1 is WSHSY and CDR2 is SAAADI. The V segment lost 1 base and the J segment 4 bases; nucleotides outside the gene matches: 1. The CDR3 has 13 amino acids. CDR3 protein: CASSEWDYYEQYF. The CDR3 nucleotides read TGCGCCAGCAGTGAGTGGGACTATTACGAGCAGTACTTC.

V usage is TRBV19 and J usage is TRBJ1-2; 11 nucleotides line up with TRBD1. Germline CDR1 reads LNHDA; CDR2 reads SQIVND (reference sequence). The junction had 5 bases not matched to a gene; V was cut back by 3 bases and J by 5 bases. This CDR3 is built from 15 residues. The CDR3 sequence: CASSIGTGGVYGYTF. CDR3 sequence (DNA): TGTGCCAGTAGTATCGGGACAGGGGGTGTGTATGGCTACACCTTC.

The chain links TRBV6-1 to TRBJ2-7; 10 nucleotides agree with TRBD2. V was clipped by 8 bases and J by 0 bases; unmatched bases: 7. Germline V gene data show CDR1 as MNHNS and CDR2 as SASEGT. The CDR3 extends over 15 amino acids. CDR3 DNA: TGTGCCAGCGGGGGACTAGCGTTAAGCTCCTACGAGCAGTACTTC. This encodes CASGGLALSSYEQYF.

V is TRBV27 and J is TRBJ2-2; D is perhaps TRBD2 (5 bases). The CDR3 is 13 residues long. Between the trimmed V and J ends, which lost 3 bases and 6 bases, there was a span of 8 bases. Germline CDR1 is MNHEY and CDR2 is SMNVEV (reference sequence). CDR3 in amino acids: CASSFLGAGELFF. CDR3 DNA sequence: TGTGCCAGCAGTTTCCTGGGAGCCGGGGAGCTGTTTTTT.

The chain recombines TRBV30 with TRBJ2-7; 9 bases fit TRBD1. The CDR3 contains 15 residues. The V and J ends lost 2 bases and 1 base, in that order; junction bases with no gene match: 6. CDR1 and CDR2 from the germline V gene are GTSNPN and SVGIG (reference sequence). The DNA for the CDR3 is TGTGCCTGGAGTCCAGGGACAGGGAGTTCCTACGAGCAGTACTTC. The encoded protein is CAWSPGTGSSYEQYF.

For the CDR3, the DNA is TGTGCCACCAGCAGAGATAAGGGGACAGGGGACAATGAGCAGTTCTTC. It translates to CATSRDKGTGDNEQFF. The V call is TRBV15, the J call TRBJ2-1, with 10 bases fitting TRBD1. Germline V gene sequence: CDR1 LNHNV, CDR2 YYDKDF (reference sequence). This CDR3 has 16 residues. With 0 bases clipped from V and 5 bases from J, the junction kept 4 bases outside the gene matches.

This CDR3 reads CASSDYKGAVGYTF. DNA of the CDR3: TGTGCCAGCAGTGATTACAAGGGGGCAGTTGGCTACACCTTC. The gene calls are TRBV6-4 and TRBJ1-2, with 7 bases that match TRBD1. Germline values: CDR1 MRHNA, CDR2 SNTAGT. V shed 3 bases and J 7 bases; nucleotides not matched to a gene: 8. The CDR3 consists of 14 residues.

The chain has TRBV9 and TRBJ2-7; D remains ambiguous. Germline V CDR1 and CDR2: SGDLS, YYNGEE. This CDR3 spans 14 amino acids. The ends were cut back, 0 bases at V and 1 base at J, with 8 bases in the middle. The CDR3 sequence: CASSVGGRSYEQYF. CDR3 sequence (DNA): TGTGCCAGCAGCGTAGGTGGCAGATCCTACGAGCAGTACTTC.

The chain carries TRBV28 and TRBJ2-7; 8 bases match TRBD1. Germline-derived CDR1 and CDR2 are MDHEN and SYDVKM. The V segment lost 2 bases and the J segment 5 bases; nucleotides outside the gene matches: 5. This CDR3 is 14 amino acids long. CDR3 DNA sequence: TGTGCCAGCAGTTTACCGGACAGGGTCCACGAGCAGTACTTC. Encoded protein: CASSLPDRVHEQYF.

The V and J genes are TRBV6-5 and TRBJ1-1; TRBD1 agrees at 9 bases. Germline loops: CDR1 MNHEY, CDR2 SVGAGI. Trimming at V came to 7 bases and at J to 1 base, leaving 7 bases not matched to a gene. The CDR3 runs to 15 residues. Here the CDR3 reads CASKPDRGWNTEAFF. The CDR3 nucleotides are TGTGCCAGCAAGCCGGACAGGGGTTGGAACACTGAAGCTTTCTTT.

The rearrangement links TRBV4-2 to TRBJ2-6; D remains ambiguous. This CDR3 is 18 amino acids long. V was clipped by 0 bases and J by 0 bases, with 12 bases between them. From germline, CDR1 is LGHNA and CDR2 YNFKEQ. CDR3: CASSQDGWQDSGANVLTF. The CDR3 bases are TGTGCCAGCAGCCAAGATGGTTGGCAGGACTCTGGGGCCAACGTCCTGACTTTC.

V and J are TRBV9 and TRBJ2-3, with 7 bases matching TRBD2. Trimming at V came to 2 bases and at J to 3 bases, leaving 9 bases not matched to a gene. CDR3 length: 16 residues. Looked up from germline, CDR1 is SGDLS and CDR2 is YYNGEE. The CDR3 bases are TGTGCCAGCAGCGTCGGGTGGCGGGAGCCAACAGATACGCAGTATTTT. Residues: CASSVGWREPTDTQYF. The entire variable domain, with the rest obtained from reference TRBV9 and TRBJ2-3, is as follows: DSGVTQTPKHLITATGQRVTLRCSPRSGDLSVYWYQQSLDQGLQFLIQYYNGEERAKGNILERFSAQQFPDLHSELNLSSLELGDSALYFCASSVGWREPTDTQYFGPGTRLTVL.

As to this clone: The junction shows a germline mismatch at one end, possibly a read error. The rearrangement links TRBV25-1 to TRBJ1-2; 9 bases line up with TRBD1. CDR3 length: 14 residues. Germline CDR1 reads MGHDK; CDR2 reads SYGVNS. The CDR3 bases are TGTGCCAGCAGTGAACTTTACCAATGGACAGGGGATTCCTTC. This codes for CASSELYQWTGDSF.

The chain is built from TRBV5-1 and TRBJ2-5; D may be TRBD1 (5 bases). V was shortened by 6 bases and J by 3 bases, with 15 bases between the two germline ends. The germline CDR1 and CDR2 sequences are SGHRS and YFSETQ. The CDR3 spans 14 residues. The CDR3 bases are TGCGCCAGCATTCAACCTTCAGGGAAAGAGACCCAGTACTTC. Amino acid sequence: CASIQPSGKETQYF.

The chain recombines TRBV7-6 with TRBJ1-4; 7 nucleotides align to TRBD1. The CDR3 length is 14 residues. Trimming took 8 bases from V and 8 from J; bases not matched to a gene: 11. Germline lookup yields CDR1 SGHVS and CDR2 FNYEAQ. In DNA form, the CDR3 reads TGTGCCAGCCGGGACGGGGGACAGCGGGAAAAACTGTTTTTT. Encoded protein: CASRDGGQREKLFF.

The J gene is TRBJ2-7, the V gene TRBV7-9; 7 bases agree with TRBD2. V shed 1 base and J 0 bases; nucleotides not matched to a gene: 9. CDR1 and CDR2 (germline): SEHNR, FQNEAQ (reference sequence). CDR3 length: 17 residues. This chain's CDR3 is CASSLGSGLGPSYEQYF. DNA of the CDR3: TGTGCCAGCAGCTTAGGATCCGGACTAGGACCCTCCTACGAGCAGTACTTC.

The chain is built from TRBV29-1 and TRBJ2-3; D might be TRBD2 (5 bases). V was pared by 8 bases and J by 3 bases, with 12 bases between. The CDR3 runs to 12 residues. Germline V gene lookup returns CDR1 SQVTM and CDR2 ANQGSEA. CDR3 amino acids: CSLSPGTDTQYF. CDR3 bases: TGCAGCCTTTCCCCGGGGACAGATACGCAGTATTTT.

The rearrangement joins TRBV7-9 to TRBJ2-7; 9 bases line up with TRBD1. This CDR3 region has 14 residues. V was clipped by 5 bases and J by 2 bases; unmatched bases: 4. The germline CDR1 and CDR2 sequences are SEHNR and FQNEAQ (reference sequence). The CDR3 is CASSGTGITYEQYF. CDR3 coding DNA: TGTGCCAGCAGCGGGACAGGGATAACCTACGAGCAGTACTTC.

The rearrangement joins TRBV4-2 to TRBJ1-1, with 12 nucleotides matching TRBD1. The CDR3 has 20 amino acids. With V trimmed by 3 bases and J by 1 base, 15 bases remained unmatched. Germline V gene lookup returns CDR1 LGHNA and CDR2 YNFKEQ. The CDR3 nucleotides read TGTGCCAGCAGCCACCTAACCGGGACAGGGGGCGCGGCCCGGAACACTGAAGCTTTCTTT. Protein product: CASSHLTGTGGAARNTEAFF.

For the CDR3, the DNA is TGTGCCATCAGTGGTCTGCCAGGGCCCTACAATGAGCAGTTCTTC. This codes for CAISGLPGPYNEQFF. The chain recombines TRBV10-3 with TRBJ2-1, with D maybe TRBD1 (5 bases). Germline-derived CDR1 and CDR2 are ENHRY and SYGVKD. The CDR3 runs to 15 residues. V was pared by 4 bases and J by 2 bases, with 12 bases between.

The chain combines TRBV22-1 with TRBJ2-1; TRBD1 is the table's D call and was not checked against the DNA. TRBV22-1 is a pseudogene segment. The CDR3 is made up of 14 amino acids. This chain's CDR3 is CPGSAVQDYNEQFF. CDR3 nucleotide sequence: TGTCCTGGGAGCGCAGTACAGGATTACAATGAGCAGTTCTTC.

The CDR3 loop reads CASSLGGATDTQYF. In DNA form, the CDR3 reads TGTGCCAGCAGTTTGGGGGGGGCCACAGATACGCAGTATTTT. V usage is TRBV27 and J usage is TRBJ2-3; D might be TRBD2 (7 bases). The CDR3 runs 14 residues. CDR1 is MNHEY and CDR2 is SMNVEV in the germline V gene (reference sequence). The V gene lost 3 bases and the J gene lost 2 bases, with 9 bases spanning the gap.

CDR3 nucleotide sequence: TGCGCCAGCAGCAGCCGGGGGGGCCTCCCCTATGGCTACACCTTC. Protein sequence: CASSSRGGLPYGYTF. This chain uses TRBV5-1 with TRBJ1-2; TRBD1 might be the D (6 bases). Germline CDR1 is SGHRS and CDR2 is YFSETQ. The V gene lost 4 bases and the J gene lost 4 bases, with 17 bases spanning the gap. This CDR3 is 15 amino acids long.

The CDR3 region has the DNA TGCAGCGTTGCTAGACTAGCGGGGACCTACGAGCAGTACTTC. Its protein product is CSVARLAGTYEQYF. The gene calls are TRBV29-1 and TRBJ2-7, with 11 bases matching TRBD2. V lost 4 bases, J lost 2 bases, and 4 bases stayed unmatched. The CDR3 has 14 residues. The germline V gene has CDR1 SQVTM and CDR2 ANQGSEA.

Here the CDR3 DNA reads TGTGCCAGTAGTATGACTGATCAAACGGGAGCTGAAGCTTTCTTT. Encoded protein: CASSMTDQTGAEAFF. The J gene is TRBJ1-1, the V gene TRBV19; D unclear. There are 15 residues in the CDR3. V lost 3 bases and J 6 bases, leaving 17 bases between the germline ends. Germline lookup yields CDR1 LNHDA and CDR2 SQIVND (reference sequence).

Only one count was recorded for this clone. The chain employs TRBV7-3 and TRBJ2-1, with D perhaps matching TRBD2 (5 bases). The CDR3 spans 14 residues. Germline-derived CDR1 and CDR2 are SGHTA and FQGTGA. V lost 3 bases, J lost 6 bases, and 12 bases lay in between. CDR3 coding DNA: TGTGCCAGCAGCTTTGTGGGAGTGAGCAATGAGCAGTTCTTC. Its protein is CASSFVGVSNEQFF.